This T cell receptor (beta chain) was observed in a study of T cell responses to AZD1222 COVID-19 vaccine. Deletions cut 5 bases from V and 0 bases from J, with 16 bases between. Germline CDR1 SGHTA, CDR2 FQGNSA. The CDR3 is 16 amino acids. This clone was counted between two and nine times. Assay: immunoSEQ multiplex PCR; the TCRdb copy retains only in-frame clones and omits some. The sample has about 140,000 clones; nearly 95% are singletons. The sample in question was peripheral blood, obtained 28 days after the second AZD1222 dose. The chain is built from TRBV7-2 and TRBJ1-1, with D possibly TRBD1 on 6 matching bases. The sequence came from an adult who received the AZD1222 COVID-19 vaccine. CDR3 in DNA: TGTGCCAGCAGCCGTCTGCAGGGGAATTTGAACACTGAAGCTTTCTTT. Translating gives CASSRLQGNLNTEAFF.